The text below deals with one T cell receptor delta chain. Its antigen has not been determined. No much larger clone exists at a distance of one base, and base qualities are not known. The data were obtained in a study of gamma-delta T cells after stem cell transplantation listed by TCRdb under 2016. There are 17 amino acids in the CDR3, from cysteine to phenylalanine inclusive. This entry keeps only the CDR3 DNA: 51 bases, framed from base 1. Libraries came from RT-PCR. The sequencer listed for this sample is Illumina MiSeq. TCRdb reprocessed the public reads with the caller CATT; rows with the same DNA were merged afterwards. This sample lists 500 to 700 delta-chain clones; about 21% were detected once. Of the sample, around 37% is held by the ten largest clones.

Here the J gene is TRDJ1 and the V gene is not called; the D call TRDD3 from the table was never checked on the DNA. Sequencing was carried out using gamma-delta T cells. This clonotype was sampled from a human donor. It is not recorded whose cells these are; they may come from a transplant donor. In nucleotides, the sequence is TGTGCCTGTGACACACTGGGGGATACGGCGGGCACCGATAAACTCATCTTT. Protein translation: CACDTLGDTAGTDKLIF.